These 10 T cell receptor beta chains were all obtained from the same sample, sequenced in a study of regulatory T cells in long-lasting Graves disease. For TCR beta, libraries came from iRepertoire HTBI primers and Arm-PCR of CDR3 regions. TCRdb re-analysed the multiplex PCR reads in MiXCR, keeping a single row per CDR3 protein. The sample records 580,000 or so distinct CDR3 sequences, about 16% being singletons. Time point specified: newly diagnosed GD, antithyroid drugs for less than 3 months. PBMC-extracted RNA yielded the TCR library. These data were also reused for a study on T cells in Graves' hyperthyroidism and ophthalmopathy.

Sequencing was performed on peripheral blood mononuclear cells (PBMCs), taken at new diagnosis, from a patient treated with antithyroid drugs. The source of these receptors is a man aged 18 to 35 with Graves disease.

The chain has TRBV6-1 and TRBJ2-1; 7 bases map to TRBD1. The ends lost 6 bases at V and 2 bases at J; junction bases unmatched: 10. Germline assignment: CDR1 MNHNS and CDR2 SASEGT. The CDR3 loop spans 16 amino acids. In DNA, the CDR3 is TGTGCCAGCAGAGAGAGCCAGGGGGTCCCCTACAATGAGCAGTTCTTC. Residues: CASRESQGVPYNEQFF.

This rearrangement joins TRBV6-2 or TRBV6-3 to TRBJ2-7; D uncertain. The CDR3 totals 14 residues. V lost 2 bases, J lost 3 bases, and 11 bases lay in between. Germline V gene sequence: CDR1 MNHEY, CDR2 SVGEGT. The CDR3 here is CASSYLGPLYEQYF. The CDR3 region has the DNA TGTGCCAGCAGTTACCTAGGGCCCCTCTACGAGCAGTACTTC.

In this sample, this clonotype turned up a few times. An end of the junction differs from the germline gene, which may be a read error. The chain couples TRBV7-3 to TRBJ2-2; 13 bases match TRBD2. This CDR3 has 19 amino acids. Germline V gene data show CDR1 as SGHTA and CDR2 as FQGTGA. The CDR3 DNA follows: TGTGTCAGCAGCTTAAAGGGAGGACTAGCGGGAGTAAGCACTGGGGAGCTGTTTTTT. Encoded protein: CVSSLKGGLAGVSTGELFF.

This clonotype was seen many times. The J gene is TRBJ2-7, the V gene TRBV20-1, with D perhaps TRBD1 or TRBD2 (5 bases each). CDR1 DFQATT and CDR2 SNEGSKA come from the germline V gene (reference sequence). Trimming cost V 0 bases and J 2 bases, with 20 bases left between them. The CDR3 covers 17 residues. The CDR3 region has the DNA TGCAGTGCTAGAGATGGAGTAGGACGGGGCCATGCCTACGAGCAGTACTTC. It yields the protein CSARDGVGRGHAYEQYF.

This clonotype was detected a few times. The rearrangement uses TRBV5-1 and TRBJ2-2; no reliable D call. The CDR3 consists of 16 residues. Germline CDR1 and CDR2: SGHRS and YFSETQ. V lost 0 bases, J lost 2 bases, and 11 bases lay in between. This chain's CDR3 is CASSLVSEGNTGELFF. CDR3 coding DNA: TGCGCCAGCAGCTTGGTGTCGGAAGGTAACACCGGGGAGCTGTTTTTT. The full variable domain, rest sourced from reference TRBV5-1 and TRBJ2-2, is KAGVTQTPRYLIKTRGQQVTLSCSPISGHRSVSWYQQTPGQGLQFLFEYFSETQRNKGNFPGRFSGRQFSNSRSEMNVSTLELGDSALYLCASSLVSEGNTGELFFGEGSRLTVL.

This clonotype was found many times. This chain joins TRBV2 and TRBJ2-1; D remains unclear. The germline V gene encodes CDR1 SNHLY and CDR2 FYNNEI. Trimming removed 5 bases from V and 5 bases from J, with 13 bases in between. The length of the CDR3 is 14 residues. DNA for the CDR3: TGTGCCAGCAGTCAAGAGAGGCGAGACAATGAGCAGTTCTTC. It translates to CASSQERRDNEQFF.

This clonotype was counted at least ten times. The rearrangement uses TRBV20-1 and TRBJ2-7; 7 nucleotides align to TRBD1. This CDR3 has 14 amino acids. Germline V gives CDR1 DFQATT, CDR2 SNEGSKA (reference sequence). Unmatched junction bases numbered 11, after V lost 3 bases and J lost 6 bases. Written as DNA, the CDR3 is TGCAGTGCTAGTACAGAGACAGGGTGGTCCGAGCAGTACTTC. Protein: CSASTETGWSEQYF.

The chain couples TRBV5-5 to TRBJ1-5; TRBD1 might be the D (6 bases). The CDR3 has 14 residues. CDR1 is SGHKS and CDR2 is YYEKEE in the germline V gene (reference sequence). Trimming took off 4 bases at V and 3 bases at J, with 11 bases between the two ends. The CDR3 spells CASSLQGVNQPQHF. The CDR3 DNA follows: TGTGCCAGCAGCCTACAGGGAGTCAATCAGCCCCAGCATTTT.

Worth noting for this clonotype: This may be a read error, as it is one base from a much larger clone. V usage is TRBV11-2 and J usage is TRBJ2-1, with D perhaps matching TRBD1 (6 bases). Germline assignment: CDR1 SGHAT and CDR2 FQNNGV. CDR3 length: 12 amino acids. V gave up 5 bases and J gave up 10 bases, with 12 bases separating them. The CDR3 bases are TGTGCCAGCAGCCCAGAGGGGGTCGAGCAGTTCTTC. Translating gives CASSPEGVEQFF.

The genes are TRBV7-9 and TRBJ2-7, with a weak D call TRBD1 (6 bases). The V gene lost 5 bases and the J gene lost 0 bases, with 14 bases spanning the gap. The V gene's germline CDR1 is SEHNR and CDR2 FQNEAQ (reference sequence). The CDR3 is 15 residues long. CDR3 loop: CASSPSDSRSYEQYF. In DNA, the CDR3 is TGTGCCAGCAGCCCTTCGGACAGCCGCTCCTACGAGCAGTACTTC.